Listed here are 30 T cell receptor beta chains from one sample, sequenced in a study of blood T cell repertoires in COVID-19. TCRdb keeps only in-frame clones here, not all; method: immunoSEQ multiplex PCR. The sample holds hundreds of thousands of clones; around 86% are singletons and the top ten take approximately 1.6%. What was sequenced was PBMCs or T cells enriched from blood (not recorded which). The receptors here all came from a woman aged 50 to 60 who had recovered from COVID-19.

This chain joins TRBV30 and TRBJ1-5; D gene ambiguous. This CDR3 region has 13 residues. Germline lookup yields CDR1 GTSNPN and CDR2 SVGIG (reference sequence). V was trimmed by 2 bases and J by 0 bases, leaving 5 bases between them. The CDR3, as DNA: TGTGCCTGGAGTCGTTCTAGCAATCAGCCCCAGCATTTT. Translated, it gives CAWSRSSNQPQHF. Using reference TRBV30 and TRBJ1-5 for the parts outside the CDR3, the full variable domain is SQTIHQWPATLVQPVGSPLSLECTVEGTSNPNLYWYRQAAGRGLQLLFYSVGIGQISSEVPQNLSASRPQDRQFILSSKKLLLSDSGFYLCAWSRSSNQPQHFGDGTRLSIL.

The chain is built from TRBV11-2 and TRBJ2-5; no reliable D call. Germline CDR1 reads SGHAT; CDR2 reads FQNNGV. Trimming left V 4 bases short and J 1 base short, with 7 bases between. CDR3 length equals 13 residues. The CDR3 region has the DNA TGTGCCAGCAGCTCCGGTTCCCAAGAGACCCAGTACTTC. As protein: CASSSGSQETQYF.

This clone was counted between two and nine times. The V and J genes are TRBV18 and TRBJ1-2; D is ambiguous. Germline V gives CDR1 KGHSH, CDR2 LQKENI. V lost 5 bases and J 2 bases, leaving 12 bases between the germline ends. The CDR3 sequence is 14 residues long. CDR3 sequence (DNA): TGTGCCAGCTCATCCGACGGACTAAACTATGGCTACACCTTC. Its translation is CASSSDGLNYGYTF.

This clone showed up just once. The genes are TRBV5-1 and TRBJ1-4, with TRBD1 matching 7 bases. V shed 3 bases, J shed 3 bases, and the junction held 5 bases outside the gene matches. From germline, CDR1 is SGHRS and CDR2 YFSETQ. The CDR3 totals 15 residues. As DNA, the CDR3 is TGCGCCAGCAGCTCGGGGACAGTTGCTAATGAAAAACTGTTTTTT. Its translation is CASSSGTVANEKLFF. The whole variable domain, remainder taken from reference TRBV5-1 and TRBJ1-4, is KAGVTQTPRYLIKTRGQQVTLSCSPISGHRSVSWYQQTPGQGLQFLFEYFSETQRNKGNFPGRFSGRQFSNSRSEMNVSTLELGDSALYLCASSSGTVANEKLFFGSGTQLSVL.

This chain connects TRBV2 to TRBJ2-7, with 7 bases identical to TRBD2. CDR1 and CDR2 (germline): SNHLY, FYNNEI. The CDR3 spans 15 residues. Germline trimming cut 7 bases from V and 3 bases from J; bases unmatched to any gene: 12. The CDR3 loop is CASTRRASGDYEQYF. The CDR3 DNA reads TGTGCCAGCACCCGTAGGGCTAGCGGCGACTACGAGCAGTACTTC.

The V and J genes are TRBV27 and TRBJ2-7; 10 bases are a match to TRBD1. Trimming cost V 6 bases and J 6 bases; bases outside gene matches: 20. Germline V gene sequence: CDR1 MNHEY, CDR2 SMNVEV (reference sequence). This CDR3 region has 18 residues. The CDR3 sequence is CASSHDPARTGGVTEQYF. For the CDR3, the DNA is TGTGCCAGCAGCCATGACCCCGCGAGGACAGGGGGAGTGACCGAGCAGTACTTC.

This clone was counted ten times or more. The chain recombines TRBV5-1 with TRBJ1-1, with 7 nucleotides matching TRBD1. The CDR3 is 13 amino acids. The J segment lost 8 bases and the V segment lost 4 bases, leaving 8 bases of the junction unmatched. Germline V gene sequence: CDR1 SGHRS, CDR2 YFSETQ. CDR3 nucleotide sequence: TGCGCCAGCAGCCCACAGGGGAACAGGGAAGCTTTCTTT. The encoded protein is CASSPQGNREAFF.

V gene TRBV15 combines with J gene TRBJ2-7, with 9 bases matching TRBD1. This CDR3 has 17 amino acids. CDR1 and CDR2 from the germline V gene are LNHNV and YYDKDF (reference sequence). J gave up 5 bases and V 0 bases, and 11 bases lay outside the gene matches. The CDR3 region is CATSRDLGGTGRHEQYF. The CDR3 region has the DNA TGTGCCACCAGCAGAGATTTAGGCGGGACAGGGCGACACGAGCAGTACTTC.

The rearrangement links TRBV5-4 to TRBJ2-3, with 10 nucleotides matching TRBD2. This CDR3 spans 16 amino acids. The J segment lost 2 bases and the V segment lost 3 bases, leaving 6 bases of the junction unmatched. Germline CDR1 SGHNT, CDR2 YYREEE (reference sequence). In DNA form, the CDR3 reads TGTGCCAGCAGCTCCAGCGGGAGGGCCCCCACAGATACGCAGTATTTT. Its protein is CASSSSGRAPTDTQYF.

The chain is built from TRBV6-5 and TRBJ2-1, with TRBD2 matching over 9 bases. After removal of 2 bases from V and 13 bases from J, the junction contained 3 bases not matched to a gene. The germline gives CDR1 MNHEY, CDR2 SVGAGI. The CDR3 is 12 amino acids. CDR3 sequence (DNA): TGTGCCAGCAGTTACCGTAGCGGGAGTCAGTTCTTC. This encodes CASSYRSGSQFF.

J is TRBJ2-5 and V is TRBV7-6, with D maybe TRBD1 (6 bases). The V end lost 5 bases, the J end lost 4 bases, and 11 bases lay between the germline ends. The CDR3 consists of 13 residues. Per germline, CDR1 SGHVS and CDR2 FNYEAQ. This CDR3 reads CASSQDSLETQYF. The CDR3 DNA reads as TGTGCCAGCAGCCAGGACAGTTTAGAGACCCAGTACTTC. The full variable domain, its missing parts supplied by reference TRBV7-6 and TRBJ2-5, is GAGVSQSPRYKVTKRGQDVALRCDPISGHVSLYWYRQALGQGPEFLTYFNYEAQQDKSGLPNDRFSAERPEGSISTLTIQRTEQRDSAMYRCASSQDSLETQYFGPGTRLLVL.

This clone was counted only a few times. The chain uses TRBV3-1 (or the pseudogene TRBV3-2) and TRBJ1-3, with D unclear. This CDR3 has 15 amino acids. Between the trimmed V and J ends, which lost 0 bases and 4 bases, there was a span of 10 bases. Germline V CDR1 and CDR2: LGHDT, YNNKEL (reference sequence). As DNA, the CDR3 is TGTGCCAGCAGCCAAGAAACAATAGCGGGAAACACCATATATTTT. This codes for CASSQETIAGNTIYF.

This clone appeared a few times. CDR3 coding DNA: TGTGCCAGCAGTCGATCGGGGGTAGCGGGAGTCCAAGAGACCCAGTACTTC. Translating it yields CASSRSGVAGVQETQYF. The chain couples TRBV6-6 to TRBJ2-5, with 9 nucleotides matching TRBD2. CDR3 length equals 17 residues. The V segment lost 5 bases and the J segment 1 base; nucleotides outside the gene matches: 11. In germline, CDR1 is MNHNY, CDR2 SVGAGI (reference sequence).

This clone was counted once. The V and J genes are TRBV19 and TRBJ1-2; tentative D call: TRBD1 (5 bases). Trimming left V 6 bases short and J 0 bases short, with 8 bases between. Germline V CDR1 and CDR2: LNHDA, SQIVND (reference sequence). This CDR3 spans 13 amino acids. In DNA, the CDR3 is TGTGCCAGTAGCCTCAGGGCTAACTATGGCTACACCTTC. Protein: CASSLRANYGYTF.

CDR3 amino acids: CASSLPGEGPDTQYF. CDR3 DNA sequence: TGTGCCAGCAGCTTGCCGGGGGAGGGGCCCGATACGCAGTATTTT. The J gene is TRBJ2-3, the V gene TRBV5-4; 7 bases align to TRBD2. Germline CDR1 is SGHNT and CDR2 is YYREEE (reference sequence). The V gene end was trimmed by 1 base and the J gene end by 6 bases; junction bases not matched to a gene: 8. The CDR3 is 15 amino acids.

The V call is TRBV7-2, the J call TRBJ1-5; weak D call: TRBD1 (6 bases). V was shortened by 10 bases and J by 6 bases, with 16 bases between the two germline ends. The CDR3 sequence is 13 residues long. The V gene's germline CDR1 is SGHTA and CDR2 FQGNSA. CDR3 residues: CATATLGAQPQHF. DNA for the CDR3: TGTGCCACGGCCACCCTGGGGGCTCAGCCCCAGCATTTT.

The gene calls are TRBV11-2 and TRBJ2-3, with 9 bases identical to TRBD1. V dropped 5 bases and J dropped 2; count of bases not matched to a gene: 8. The CDR3 runs 16 residues. The V gene's germline CDR1 is SGHAT and CDR2 FQNNGV. CDR3 bases: TGTGCCAGCAGCGTGGGACAGGGTGGCCCCACAGATACGCAGTATTTT. The encoded protein is CASSVGQGGPTDTQYF. Based on the CDR3 plus reference TRBV11-2 and TRBJ2-3, the full variable domain is EAGVAQSPRYKIIEKRQSVAFWCNPISGHATLYWYQQILGQGPKLLIQFQNNGVVDDSQLPKDRFSAERLKGVDSTLKIQPAKLEDSAVYLCASSVGQGGPTDTQYFGPGTRLTVL.

J is TRBJ1-4 and V is TRBV28, with TRBD1 as a possible D gene (5 bases). Germline CDR1 is MDHEN and CDR2 is SYDVKM. This CDR3 has 15 amino acids. V dropped 6 bases and J dropped 7 bases, with 18 bases sitting between them. CDR3 nucleotide sequence: TGTGCCAGCAGAACCTTTGGAGGCGGGGGTGAAAAACTGTTTTTT. The encoded protein is CASRTFGGGGEKLFF.

The V and J genes are TRBV7-2 and TRBJ2-5; 9 bases map to TRBD1. The CDR3 has 17 residues. Germline lookup yields CDR1 SGHTA and CDR2 FQGNSA. Germline trimming cut 5 bases from V and 1 base from J; bases unmatched to any gene: 11. The CDR3 spells CASSPRTGVPSQETQYF. The CDR3 DNA reads TGTGCCAGCAGCCCACGGACAGGGGTACCCAGCCAAGAGACCCAGTACTTC.

The chain couples TRBV24-1 to TRBJ2-1, with 16 nucleotides matching TRBD2. This CDR3 is built from 18 residues. CDR1 KGHDR and CDR2 SFDVKD come from the germline V gene. With 5 bases clipped from V and 4 bases from J, the junction kept 7 bases outside the gene matches. This CDR3 is CATSAGLAGGVGYNEQFF. In DNA, the CDR3 is TGTGCCACCAGTGCGGGACTAGCGGGAGGGGTGGGATACAATGAGCAGTTCTTC.

This chain connects TRBV5-1 to TRBJ1-1, with D perhaps matching TRBD1 (5 bases). Trimming removed 5 bases from V and 1 base from J, with 9 bases in between. Germline V gene lookup returns CDR1 SGHRS and CDR2 YFSETQ. This CDR3 is built from 13 residues. CDR3 in amino acids: CASSTGRNTEAFF. CDR3 nucleotides: TGCGCCAGCAGTACAGGTCGGAACACTGAAGCTTTCTTT.

This chain links TRBV9 with TRBJ2-1; 12 positions match TRBD2. The CDR3 consists of 15 residues. J gave up 9 bases and V 0 bases, and 4 bases lay outside the gene matches. CDR1 SGDLS and CDR2 YYNGEE come from the germline V gene. This chain's CDR3 is CASSVVSSGRGEQFF. The CDR3 DNA follows: TGTGCCAGCAGCGTAGTATCTAGCGGGAGGGGTGAGCAGTTCTTC. Full variable domain (rest looked up from reference TRBV9 and TRBJ2-1): DSGVTQTPKHLITATGQRVTLRCSPRSGDLSVYWYQQSLDQGLQFLIQYYNGEERAKGNILERFSAQQFPDLHSELNLSSLELGDSALYFCASSVVSSGRGEQFFGPGTRLTVL.

Here the CDR3 reads CASSYQPGGTYEQYF. DNA of the CDR3: TGTGCCAGCAGCTATCAGCCGGGGGGAACCTACGAGCAGTACTTC. This rearrangement joins TRBV7-9 to TRBJ2-7, with 7 positions matching TRBD2. J lost 2 bases, V lost 4 bases, and 8 bases had no gene match. The CDR3 has 15 amino acids. CDR1 and CDR2 from the germline V gene are SEHNR and FQNEAQ (reference sequence).

The chain recombines TRBV6-4 with TRBJ2-6, with 7 nucleotides matching TRBD1. There are 15 residues in the CDR3. The V segment lost 0 bases and the J segment 10 bases; nucleotides outside the gene matches: 6. The V gene's germline CDR1 is MRHNA and CDR2 SNTAGT. This CDR3 reads CASSDSVQGVNVLTF. DNA for the CDR3: TGTGCCAGCAGTGACTCCGTCCAGGGGGTGAACGTCCTGACTTTC.

The chain has TRBV19 and TRBJ2-3, with 7 bases identical to TRBD1. J was trimmed by 4 bases and V by 6 bases; bases with no gene match: 7. Germline values: CDR1 LNHDA, CDR2 SQIVND (reference sequence). The CDR3 consists of 14 residues. This CDR3 reads CASRRRQGADTQYF. CDR3 bases: TGTGCCAGTAGGAGAAGACAGGGTGCAGATACGCAGTATTTT.

This clone was seen just once. The chain combines TRBV28 with TRBJ1-1; 9 bases agree with TRBD1. The CDR3 has 15 amino acids. The V segment lost 6 bases and the J segment 1 base; nucleotides outside the gene matches: 6. Germline-derived CDR1 and CDR2 are MDHEN and SYDVKM. The CDR3 nucleotides are TGTGCCAGCAGCACAGGGGGCGAGGGGAACACTGAAGCTTTCTTT. Its translation is CASSTGGEGNTEAFF.

The V call is TRBV2, the J call TRBJ1-5; 7 positions agree with TRBD1. Germline loops: CDR1 SNHLY, CDR2 FYNNEI. J was trimmed by 7 bases and V by 2 bases; bases with no gene match: 11. The CDR3 consists of 16 residues. CDR3 in DNA: TGTGCCAGCAGTGAATTCTACACAGGGGTAACGCAGCCCCAGCATTTT. Translated: CASSEFYTGVTQPQHF.

The chain recombines TRBV5-1 with TRBJ2-7; 9 nucleotides agree with TRBD1. Germline CDR1 reads SGHRS; CDR2 reads YFSETQ. The V gene end was trimmed by 5 bases and the J gene end by 4 bases; junction bases not matched to a gene: 4. The CDR3 has 13 residues. The CDR3, as DNA: TGCGCCAGCAGAGGGACAGGGCATTACGAGCAGTACTTC. Translation: CASRGTGHYEQYF.

This sequence joins TRBV28 and TRBJ1-3; TRBD1 might be the D (6 bases). Germline assignment: CDR1 MDHEN and CDR2 SYDVKM. V was clipped by 6 bases and J by 2 bases, with 11 bases between them. The CDR3 has 14 amino acids. The CDR3 is CASRRTGTGNTIYF. The CDR3 nucleotides read TGTGCCAGCAGACGAACAGGGACTGGAAACACCATATATTTT.

This clone has only one observation. The CDR3 reads CASSQGFSGRYGYTF. The CDR3 coding sequence is TGCGCCAGCAGCCAAGGCTTCTCAGGGCGGTATGGCTACACCTTC. The V call is TRBV4-3, the J call TRBJ1-2, with D perhaps TRBD1 (5 bases). The germline V gene has CDR1 LGHNA and CDR2 YSLEER. The length of the CDR3 is 15 residues. V was shortened by 1 base and J by 5 bases, with 14 bases between the two germline ends.